This TCR beta chain derives from a study of cytomegalovirus exposure and HLA in healthy donors. Background on the study: The roughly 110 validation repertoires were produced on the same platform as the 700 or so repertoires of the first cohort. This was reported in a later analysis.

Study conclusions and caveats: According to the study, about 180 TCR beta chains were cytomegalovirus-associated.

The study drew the donors from its roughly 110-subject validation cohort, separate from the approximately 700-subject first cohort. The repertoire was sequenced with immunoSEQ multiplex PCR; TCRdb's copy has only in-frame clones and lacks some. Of a few hundred thousand clones listed, approximately 83% are singletons. Trimming stripped 2 bases from V and 1 base from J, with 11 bases between. The germline V gene has CDR1 MDHEN and CDR2 SYDVKM. The CDR3 consists of 15 residues. Concerning this clone: Its antigen is unidentified.

The V call is TRBV28, the J call TRBJ2-5, with D uncertain. The source of this sequence is a woman aged 25 to 39 in good health and CMV-seropositive. The sequenced material came from PBMCs. As DNA, the CDR3 is TGTGCCAGCAGTTTAAGAATGGCGTCCCAAGAGACCCAGTACTTC. This encodes CASSLRMASQETQYF.